This T cell receptor (beta chain) appears in the sequencing data of a study of spatial heterogeneity in lung cancer. Study at large: The study consistently detected more beta-chain than alpha-chain sequences.

A distinct unique molecular identifier was carried by each TCR cDNA molecule. TCRdb itself ran the 5' RACE reads through MiXCR, one entry per CDR3 protein. The table records 12,000 or so distinct CDR3 sequences, roughly an eighth of them present only once. This sample's time point: sample taken at primary tumor resection. The sequenced material consisted of unsorted whole RNA from tumor, nontumor lung or frozen PBMC. The donors comprised about 65 untreated early-stage non-small cell lung cancer patients. Points from the study as a whole: Blood contained ubiquitous expanded tumor TCRs more at resection than at follow-up.

After removal of 0 bases from V and 2 bases from J, the junction contained 14 bases not matched to a gene. Germline V lookup: CDR1 SGHVS, CDR2 FNYEAQ. The CDR3 loop spans 21 amino acids. This clonotype was detected many times. Its specificity is unknown. The chain links TRBV7-6 to TRBJ2-5; 14 bases align to TRBD2. The source material was PBMCs, sampled at surgery. This sequence originates from a female donor with early-stage non-small cell lung cancer. The DNA of the CDR3 is TGTGCCAGCAGCTTAGCCTCCCTGGGGACTAGCGGGAGCAGTTGGCAAGAGACCCAGTACTTC. Protein sequence: CASSLASLGTSGSSWQETQYF.